The 25 T cell receptor beta chains below were found in one sample sequenced in a study of CD4 T cells in relation to SARS-CoV-2 and coronaviruses. No antigens are known for them. Unexposed donor CD4+ T cells date from about 2011-2018, before the COVID-19 pandemic. The cells were cultured for over eight days before CD4+ T cells were isolated. Profiling relied on immunoSEQ multiplex PCR, and the TCRdb table lists in-frame clones only, not all of them. The sample consists of roughly 10,000 clones, about 68% of them appearing once. The sequenced sample consisted of CD4+ T cells from PBMCs, cultured in vitro. These receptors were obtained from a human donor in good health.

This clone has only one observation. This chain joins TRBV6-5 and TRBJ1-2, with TRBD1 matching 7 bases. Per germline, CDR1 MNHEY and CDR2 SVGAGI. The J segment lost 0 bases and the V segment lost 2 bases, leaving 3 bases of the junction unmatched. This CDR3 region has 15 residues. The CDR3 nucleotides read TGTGCCAGCAGTTACAACAGGGGACCTAACTATGGCTACACCTTC. Translated, it gives CASSYNRGPNYGYTF.

The chain uses TRBV4-1 and TRBJ2-7; TRBD1 matches at 7 bases. V lost 4 bases to trimming and J lost 7 bases; unmatched junction nucleotides: 1. Germline CDR1 MGHRA, CDR2 YSYEKL. This CDR3 has 11 amino acids. The CDR3 loop reads CASSRDREQYF. The CDR3, as DNA: TGCGCCAGCAGCCGGGACAGAGAGCAGTACTTC.

This chain connects TRBV3-1 (or the pseudogene TRBV3-2) to TRBJ2-5; D uncertain. Germline V gene lookup returns CDR1 LGHDT and CDR2 YNNKEL (reference sequence). The CDR3 consists of 15 residues. V was cut by 0 bases and J by 4 bases, with 12 bases left in between. This CDR3 is CASSQEVSLGETQYF. DNA for the CDR3: TGTGCCAGCAGCCAAGAAGTATCTCTCGGAGAGACCCAGTACTTC.

This clone appeared once. The rearrangement joins TRBV5-8 to TRBJ1-1; D is perhaps TRBD1 (6 bases). Trimming cost V 4 bases and J 1 base, with 20 bases left between them. This CDR3 has 17 amino acids. CDR1 and CDR2 from the germline V gene are SGHTS and YDEGEE. The CDR3 DNA follows: TGTGCCAGCAGCAAAGAACTCCAGACAGGTCGGAACACTGAAGCTTTCTTT. It is translated as CASSKELQTGRNTEAFF.

The V gene is TRBV2, the J gene TRBJ2-2, with no clear D. The ends were cut back, 4 bases at V and 0 bases at J, with 9 bases in the middle. The CDR3 loop spans 15 amino acids. Germline values: CDR1 SNHLY, CDR2 FYNNEI. In DNA, the CDR3 is TGTGCCAGCAGTGCCATAAGGACGAACACCGGGGAGCTGTTTTTT. Protein product: CASSAIRTNTGELFF.

This clone has just a few counts. This chain connects TRBV7-2 to TRBJ1-5, with D possibly matching TRBD1 (6 bases). V was clipped by 1 base and J by 9 bases, with 10 bases between them. Germline V gives CDR1 SGHTA, CDR2 FQGNSA. The CDR3 sequence is 13 residues long. The DNA for the CDR3 is TGTGCCAGCAGCTTAGAACAGGGTTCGCCCCAGCATTTT. Translating gives CASSLEQGSPQHF. Supplemented by reference TRBV7-2 and TRBJ1-5, the full variable domain reads GAGVSQSPSNKVTEKGKDVELRCDPISGHTALYWYRQSLGQGLEFLIYFQGNSAPDKSGLPSDRFSAERTGGSVSTLTIQRTQQEDSAVYLCASSLEQGSPQHFGDGTRLSIL.

The J gene is TRBJ1-5, the V gene TRBV13; D remains ambiguous. CDR1 is PRHDT, CDR2 FYEKMQ, per germline (reference sequence). V shed 0 bases and J shed 2 bases, with 11 bases lying between them. The CDR3 is 16 residues long. CDR3 in amino acids: CASSLGDRAGNQPQHF. The CDR3 DNA follows: TGTGCCAGCAGCTTAGGTGACCGGGCGGGCAATCAGCCCCAGCATTTT.

The chain recombines TRBV6-5 with TRBJ2-1; 12 positions match TRBD2. The CDR3 totals 14 residues. The V and J ends lost 4 bases and 6 bases, in that order; junction bases with no gene match: 1. Looked up from germline, CDR1 is MNHEY and CDR2 is SVGAGI. As DNA, the CDR3 is TGTGCCAGCAGTTCTAGCGGGGGGGCCAATGAGCAGTTCTTC. Translated, it gives CASSSSGGANEQFF.

This clone was seen a few times. The chain recombines TRBV19 with TRBJ1-5; perhaps TRBD1 as D (6 bases). With 8 bases removed from V and 3 bases from J, the gap between germline ends came to 11 bases. The length of the CDR3 is 13 residues. Per the germline V gene, CDR1 is LNHDA and CDR2 is SQIVND (reference sequence). CDR3 DNA sequence: TGTGCCAGTGGACAGCGCCCCAATCAGCCCCAGCATTTT. Translation gives CASGQRPNQPQHF.

The chain's CDR3 is CAWGDVGGYTF. The CDR3 DNA follows: TGTGCCTGGGGGGACGTTGGCGGCTACACCTTC. This sequence joins TRBV30 and TRBJ1-2, with a weak D call TRBD1 (5 bases). The V gene lost 5 bases and the J gene lost 8 bases, with 12 bases spanning the gap. The CDR3 length is 11 residues. Germline V gene data show CDR1 as GTSNPN and CDR2 as SVGIG (reference sequence).

J is TRBJ2-3 and V is TRBV5-5; no clear D. V was trimmed by 3 bases and J by 2 bases, leaving 10 bases between them. This CDR3 contains 14 residues. CDR1 is SGHKS, CDR2 YYEKEE, per germline (reference sequence). CDR3 nucleotide sequence: TGTGCCAGCAGCTCCGGGCAGGACACAGATACGCAGTATTTT. Its translation: CASSSGQDTDTQYF.

The rearrangement uses TRBV19 and TRBJ1-2, with 8 bases identical to TRBD1. Germline values: CDR1 LNHDA, CDR2 SQIVND (reference sequence). The CDR3 extends over 11 amino acids. Trimming removed 10 bases from V and 8 bases from J; junction bases left unmatched: 6. The CDR3 DNA is TGTGCCATCCAGGGGGCGGGAGGCTACACCTTC. It encodes CAIQGAGGYTF.

The chain links TRBV7-2 to TRBJ2-7, with TRBD2 as a possible D gene (6 bases). From germline, CDR1 is SGHTA and CDR2 FQGNSA. The CDR3 has 13 residues. V was clipped by 2 bases and J by 9 bases, with 14 bases between them. The CDR3 is CASSLPGLPMQYF. DNA for the CDR3: TGTGCCAGCAGCTTACCGGGACTCCCAATGCAGTACTTC.

The V call is TRBV2, the J call TRBJ2-1; 13 bases map to TRBD2. Germline V gives CDR1 SNHLY, CDR2 FYNNEI. The junction had 7 bases not matched to a gene; V was cut back by 5 bases and J by 9 bases. The CDR3 has 15 amino acids. The CDR3 is CASSPGLAGEFEQFF. The CDR3 nucleotides read TGTGCCAGCAGTCCTGGACTAGCGGGAGAGTTTGAGCAGTTCTTC.

The V gene is TRBV5-5, the J gene TRBJ2-2; 11 bases match TRBD2. The germline V gene has CDR1 SGHKS and CDR2 YYEKEE (reference sequence). There are 17 residues in the CDR3. V was pared by 3 bases and J by 5 bases, with 9 bases of the junction left unmatched. This CDR3 is CASSSFFGTSGTGELFF. In DNA form, the CDR3 reads TGTGCCAGCAGCTCTTTTTTCGGGACTAGCGGTACCGGGGAGCTGTTTTTT. Based on the CDR3 plus reference TRBV5-5 and TRBJ2-2, the full variable domain is DAGVTQSPTHLIKTRGQQVTLRCSPISGHKSVSWYQQVLGQGPQFIFQYYEKEERGRGNFPDRFSARQFPNYSSELNVNALLLGDSALYLCASSSFFGTSGTGELFFGEGSRLTVL.

This chain uses TRBV3-1 (or the pseudogene TRBV3-2) with TRBJ2-1, with a possible D match to TRBD1 (6 bases). The CDR3 has 12 amino acids. V dropped 3 bases and J dropped 15 bases, with 15 bases sitting between them. Germline V lookup: CDR1 LGHDT, CDR2 YNNKEL (reference sequence). CDR3 in amino acids: CASSQNTGMRFF. CDR3 nucleotide sequence: TGTGCCAGCAGCCAGAACACAGGGATGAGGTTCTTC.

The chain uses TRBV10-3 and TRBJ1-1; a weak D match, TRBD1 (6 bases). With 2 bases removed from V and 5 bases from J, the gap between germline ends came to 18 bases. The CDR3 is 16 residues long. CDR1 is ENHRY, CDR2 SYGVKD, per germline. The CDR3 DNA follows: TGTGCCATCAGTGAGATAGGGGGGCGCGGGCGAACTGAAGCTTTCTTT. It yields the protein CAISEIGGRGRTEAFF.

This clone was seen a few times. This rearrangement joins TRBV6-2 or TRBV6-3 to TRBJ2-3, with 9 bases aligning to TRBD2. Looked up from germline, CDR1 is MNHEY and CDR2 is SVGEGT. The V and J ends lost 4 bases and 1 base, in that order; junction bases with no gene match: 6. The CDR3 sequence is 16 residues long. Here the CDR3 reads CASSSPRLAGTDTQYF. The CDR3 bases are TGTGCCAGCAGTTCCCCGCGACTAGCGGGCACAGATACGCAGTATTTT.

The chain joins TRBV3-1 (or the pseudogene TRBV3-2) to TRBJ2-3; D is unclear. The CDR3 loop spans 13 amino acids. V dropped 3 bases and J dropped 2 bases, with 6 bases sitting between them. CDR1 LGHDT and CDR2 YNNKEL come from the germline V gene (reference sequence). CDR3 sequence: CASSQPPTDTQYF. CDR3 in DNA: TGTGCCAGCAGCCAGCCCCCCACAGATACGCAGTATTTT.

This clone appeared a single time. The genes are TRBV2 and TRBJ2-2, with D possibly TRBD1 on 6 matching bases. Trimming removed 3 bases at V and 5 bases at J, with 13 bases between. The CDR3 sequence is 15 residues long. Per germline, CDR1 SNHLY and CDR2 FYNNEI. The CDR3 loop is CASSDRDTITGELFF. The CDR3 bases are TGTGCCAGCAGTGACCGGGACACAATAACCGGGGAGCTGTTTTTT.

This rearrangement joins TRBV5-1 to TRBJ1-4; D uncertain. The CDR3 consists of 16 residues. V lost 0 bases and J 6 bases, leaving 15 bases between the germline ends. Germline V gene lookup returns CDR1 SGHRS and CDR2 YFSETQ. The DNA for the CDR3 is TGCGCCAGCAGCTTGGTCAAATTGGCGTTGGATGAAAAACTGTTTTTT. This translates into CASSLVKLALDEKLFF.

The rearrangement joins TRBV18 to TRBJ2-7; D remains unclear. The V and J ends lost 4 bases and 3 bases respectively, with 19 bases between them. Germline CDR1 reads KGHSH; CDR2 reads LQKENI. The CDR3 covers 16 residues. CDR3 protein: CASSLSPGRARYEQYF. The CDR3, as DNA: TGTGCCAGCTCACTCTCCCCGGGCAGAGCGCGCTACGAGCAGTACTTC.

This clone showed up just once. This chain connects TRBV19 to TRBJ2-3, with D possibly matching TRBD2 (6 bases). V dropped 5 bases and J dropped 4 bases, with 10 bases sitting between them. Looked up from germline, CDR1 is LNHDA and CDR2 is SQIVND (reference sequence). This CDR3 has 13 amino acids. CDR3 sequence: CASSLGLPDTQYF. DNA of the CDR3: TGTGCCAGTAGTCTGGGACTCCCAGATACGCAGTATTTT.

This chain uses TRBV10-3 with TRBJ2-7; no clear D gene. The CDR3 contains 11 residues. The germline V gene has CDR1 ENHRY and CDR2 SYGVKD. Trimming cost V 5 bases and J 1 base, with 3 bases left between them. The CDR3 DNA reads as TGTGCCATCAGTACGTCCTACGAGCAGTACTTC. It is translated as CAISTSYEQYF.

The rearrangement joins TRBV11-2 to TRBJ1-2; no firm D call. The ends were cut back, 6 bases at V and 8 bases at J, with 16 bases in the middle. This CDR3 is 13 amino acids long. Germline V gene lookup returns CDR1 SGHAT and CDR2 FQNNGV. CDR3 DNA sequence: TGTGCCAGCAGTTCCCCCTCGAGGAAGGGCTACACCTTC. It yields the protein CASSSPSRKGYTF.